This T cell receptor beta chain emerged from a study of T-cell reconstitution after alpha-beta-depleted transplantation in children. Worth noting for this clonotype: Possible read error: a much larger clone is one base away.

For TCRbeta, the library was prepared with unique molecular identifiers. TCRdb re-analysed the PCR reads in MiXCR, keeping a single row per CDR3 protein. Altogether 700,000 or so distinct CDR3 sequences are present, around 14% being singletons, with the ten largest covering around 0.8%. The sample here was PBMCs, taken before TCRalphabeta/CD19-depleted stem cell transplant. The receptor's source is a girl between 2 and 10 years old with congenital amegakaryocytic thrombocytopenia, due to receive a stem cell transplant.

CDR3: CTSTPRLAHTQYF. The CDR3 DNA is TGCACCAGCACCCCCAGATTGGCTCATACGCAGTATTTT. The chain joins TRBV5-1 to TRBJ2-3; D not certain. Germline CDR1 is SGHRS and CDR2 is YFSETQ. The CDR3 sequence is 13 residues long.